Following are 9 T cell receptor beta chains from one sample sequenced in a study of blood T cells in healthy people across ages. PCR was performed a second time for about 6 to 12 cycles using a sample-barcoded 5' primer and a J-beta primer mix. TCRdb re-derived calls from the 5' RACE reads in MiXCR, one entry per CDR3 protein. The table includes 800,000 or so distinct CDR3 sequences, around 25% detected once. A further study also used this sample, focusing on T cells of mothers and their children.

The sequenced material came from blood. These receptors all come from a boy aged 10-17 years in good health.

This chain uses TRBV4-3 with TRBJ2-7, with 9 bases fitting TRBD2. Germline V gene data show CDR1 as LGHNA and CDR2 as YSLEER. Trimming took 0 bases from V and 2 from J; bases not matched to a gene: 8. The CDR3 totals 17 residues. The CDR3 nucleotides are TGCGCCAGCAGCCAAGATCCCAATAGCGGGGGCACCTACGAGCAGTACTTC. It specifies CASSQDPNSGGTYEQYF.

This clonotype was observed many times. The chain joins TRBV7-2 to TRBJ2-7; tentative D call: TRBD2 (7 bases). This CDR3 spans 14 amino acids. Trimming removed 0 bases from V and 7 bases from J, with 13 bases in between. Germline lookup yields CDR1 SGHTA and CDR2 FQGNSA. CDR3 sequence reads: CASSLAGGPGEQYF. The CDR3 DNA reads TGTGCCAGCAGCTTAGCGGGGGGGCCTGGAGAGCAGTACTTC.

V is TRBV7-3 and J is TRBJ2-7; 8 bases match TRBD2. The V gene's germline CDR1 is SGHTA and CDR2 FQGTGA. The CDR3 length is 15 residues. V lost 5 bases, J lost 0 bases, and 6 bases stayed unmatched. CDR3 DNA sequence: TGTGCCAGCAGCCAACAGACTAGCGTCTCCTACGAGCAGTACTTC. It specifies CASSQQTSVSYEQYF.

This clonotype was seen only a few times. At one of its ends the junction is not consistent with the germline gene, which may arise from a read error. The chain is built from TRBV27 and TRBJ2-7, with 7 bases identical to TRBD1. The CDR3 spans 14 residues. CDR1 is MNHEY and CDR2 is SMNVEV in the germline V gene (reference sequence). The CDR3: CASSLTGIPYEQYF. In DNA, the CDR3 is TGTGCCAGCAGCTTGACAGGGATCCCTTACGAACAGTACTTC.

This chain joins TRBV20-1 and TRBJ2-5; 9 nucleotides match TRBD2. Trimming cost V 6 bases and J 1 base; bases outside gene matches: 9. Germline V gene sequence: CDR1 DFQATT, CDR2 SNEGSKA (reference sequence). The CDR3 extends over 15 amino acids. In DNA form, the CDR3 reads TGCAGTGCCAGACCTAGCGGGGAGGTCCAAGAGACCCAGTACTTC. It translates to CSARPSGEVQETQYF.

This CDR3 is CASEGFSTSTDTQYF. CDR3 nucleotide sequence: TGTGCCAGCGAGGGTTTTTCGACTAGCACAGATACGCAGTATTTT. The chain employs TRBV13 and TRBJ2-3; a weak D match, TRBD2 (5 bases). The CDR3 consists of 15 residues. V dropped 8 bases and J dropped 0 bases, with 15 bases sitting between them. Per germline, CDR1 PRHDT and CDR2 FYEKMQ (reference sequence).

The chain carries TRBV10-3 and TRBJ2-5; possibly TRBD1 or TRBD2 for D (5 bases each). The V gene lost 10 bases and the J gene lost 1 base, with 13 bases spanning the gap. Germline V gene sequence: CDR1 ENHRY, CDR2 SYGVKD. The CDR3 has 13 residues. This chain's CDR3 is CATAGTVQETQYF. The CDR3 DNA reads TGTGCCACAGCCGGGACGGTCCAAGAGACCCAGTACTTC.

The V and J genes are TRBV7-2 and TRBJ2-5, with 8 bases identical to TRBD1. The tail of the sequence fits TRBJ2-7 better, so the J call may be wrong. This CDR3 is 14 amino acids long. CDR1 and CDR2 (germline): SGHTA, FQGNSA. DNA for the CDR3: TGTGCCAGCAGAACGGGACAGGCCCCCTACGAGCAGTACTTC. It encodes CASRTGQAPYEQYF.

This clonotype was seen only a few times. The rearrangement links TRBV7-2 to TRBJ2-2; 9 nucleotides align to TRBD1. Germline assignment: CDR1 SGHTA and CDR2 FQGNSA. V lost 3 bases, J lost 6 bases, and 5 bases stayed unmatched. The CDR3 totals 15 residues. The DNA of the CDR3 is TGTGCCAGCAGCTTTCCGGGACAGGGCGCCGGGGAGCTGTTTTTT. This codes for CASSFPGQGAGELFF. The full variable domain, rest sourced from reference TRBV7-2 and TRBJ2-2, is GAGVSQSPSNKVTEKGKDVELRCDPISGHTALYWYRQSLGQGLEFLIYFQGNSAPDKSGLPSDRFSAERTGGSVSTLTIQRTQQEDSAVYLCASSFPGQGAGELFFGEGSRLTVL.